The sequence of this TCR beta chain was determined in a study of cytomegalovirus exposure and HLA in healthy donors. Some clones are missing from TCRdb's copy, which holds only in-frame ones; the method was immunoSEQ multiplex PCR. Of around 220,000 clones in the sample, approximately 80% were seen once. This clone showed up many times. CDR3 length: 13 residues. The germline V gene encodes CDR1 SGHRS and CDR2 YFSETQ. Trimming removed 5 bases from V and 1 base from J, with 9 bases in between. This chain uses TRBV5-1 with TRBJ1-1; the D is unclear. The TCR was taken from a woman aged 25 to 45 in good health and CMV-seropositive. The sequenced material came from PBMCs. The CDR3 nucleotides are TGCGCCAGCAGTAAAGACTCGAACACTGAAGCTTTCTTT. Translation gives CASSKDSNTEAFF. Full variable domain (rest looked up from reference TRBV5-1 and TRBJ1-1): KAGVTQTPRYLIKTRGQQVTLSCSPISGHRSVSWYQQTPGQGLQFLFEYFSETQRNKGNFPGRFSGRQFSNSRSEMNVSTLELGDSALYLCASSKDSNTEAFFGQGTRLTVV.